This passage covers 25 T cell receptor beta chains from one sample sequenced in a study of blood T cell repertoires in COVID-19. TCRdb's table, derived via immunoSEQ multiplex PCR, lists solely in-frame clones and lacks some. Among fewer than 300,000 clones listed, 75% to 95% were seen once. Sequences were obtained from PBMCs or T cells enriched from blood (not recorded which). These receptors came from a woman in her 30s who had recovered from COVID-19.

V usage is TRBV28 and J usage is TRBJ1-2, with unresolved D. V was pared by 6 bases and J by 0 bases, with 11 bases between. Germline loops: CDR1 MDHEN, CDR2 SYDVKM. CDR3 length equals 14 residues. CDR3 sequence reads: CASRISGANYGYTF. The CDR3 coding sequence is TGTGCCAGCAGGATTTCGGGAGCTAACTATGGCTACACCTTC.

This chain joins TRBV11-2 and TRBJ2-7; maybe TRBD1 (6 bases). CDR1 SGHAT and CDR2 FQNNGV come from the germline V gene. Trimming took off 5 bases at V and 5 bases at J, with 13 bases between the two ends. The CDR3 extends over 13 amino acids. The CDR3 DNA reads TGTGCCAGCAGCAATACATACAGGGACGAGCAGTACTTC. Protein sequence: CASSNTYRDEQYF. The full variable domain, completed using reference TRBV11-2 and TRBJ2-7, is EAGVAQSPRYKIIEKRQSVAFWCNPISGHATLYWYQQILGQGPKLLIQFQNNGVVDDSQLPKDRFSAERLKGVDSTLKIQPAKLEDSAVYLCASSNTYRDEQYFGPGTRLTVT.

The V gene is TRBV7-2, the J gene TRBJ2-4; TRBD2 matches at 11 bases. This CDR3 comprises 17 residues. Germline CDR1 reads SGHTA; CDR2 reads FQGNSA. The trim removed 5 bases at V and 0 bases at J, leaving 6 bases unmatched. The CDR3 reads CASSQGLAALAKNIQYF. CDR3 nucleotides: TGTGCCAGCAGCCAGGGACTAGCGGCACTAGCCAAAAACATTCAGTACTTC.

The CDR3 bases are TGTGCCAGCAGCTTATCGGGGGACGTGGATCAGCCCCAGCATTTT. Its translation is CASSLSGDVDQPQHF. V gene TRBV7-9 combines with J gene TRBJ1-5, with a tentative D call TRBD1 (5 bases). This CDR3 contains 15 residues. Germline CDR1 reads SEHNR; CDR2 reads FQNEAQ (reference sequence). V was clipped by 2 bases and J by 5 bases, with 13 bases between them.

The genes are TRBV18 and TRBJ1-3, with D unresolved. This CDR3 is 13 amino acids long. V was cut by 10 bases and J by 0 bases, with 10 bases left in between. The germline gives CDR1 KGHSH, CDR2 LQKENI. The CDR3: CATRTYSGNTIYF. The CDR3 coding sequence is TGTGCCACCCGGACTTACTCTGGAAACACCATATATTTT.

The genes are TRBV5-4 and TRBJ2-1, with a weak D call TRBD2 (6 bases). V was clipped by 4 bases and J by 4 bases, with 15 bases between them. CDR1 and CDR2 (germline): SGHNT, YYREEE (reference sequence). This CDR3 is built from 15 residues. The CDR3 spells CASSPPGSPYNEQFF. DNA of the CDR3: TGTGCCAGCAGCCCCCCCGGGAGTCCATACAATGAGCAGTTCTTC.

The CDR3 DNA is TGTGCCAGCAGCGCGTGGGGGACTAGTCGTGAGACCCAGTACTTC. Protein product: CASSAWGTSRETQYF. The chain carries TRBV14 and TRBJ2-5; 8 bases are shared with TRBD2. This CDR3 has 15 residues. The germline V gene has CDR1 SGHDN and CDR2 FVKESK. V lost 5 bases and J lost 5; bases outside the gene matches: 10.

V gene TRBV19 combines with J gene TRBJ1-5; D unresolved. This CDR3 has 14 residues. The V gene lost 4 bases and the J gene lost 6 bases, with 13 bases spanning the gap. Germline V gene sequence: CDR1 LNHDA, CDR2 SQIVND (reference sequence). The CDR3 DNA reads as TGTGCCAGTAGTAACGGAGGGCCCGGTCAGCCCCAGCATTTT. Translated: CASSNGGPGQPQHF.

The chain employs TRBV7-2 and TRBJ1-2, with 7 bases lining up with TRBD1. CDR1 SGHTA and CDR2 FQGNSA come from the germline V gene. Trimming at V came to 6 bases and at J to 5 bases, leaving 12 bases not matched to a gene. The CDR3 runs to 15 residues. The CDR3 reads CASRNRGRIEYGYTF. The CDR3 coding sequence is TGTGCCAGCAGGAACAGGGGCCGCATTGAGTATGGCTACACCTTC.

CDR3 loop: CASMTRQGGFTDTQYF. Written as DNA, the CDR3 is TGTGCCAGCATGACCCGACAGGGTGGGTTCACAGATACGCAGTATTTT. This rearrangement joins TRBV28 to TRBJ2-3; 7 bases map to TRBD1. Trimming took 7 bases from V and 2 from J; bases not matched to a gene: 12. CDR1 is MDHEN and CDR2 is SYDVKM in the germline V gene. This CDR3 is built from 16 residues. Complete variable domain (other parts from reference TRBV28 and TRBJ2-3): DVKVTQSSRYLVKRTGEKVFLECVQDMDHENMFWYRQDPGLGLRLIYFSYDVKMKEKGDIPEGYSVSREKKERFSLILESASTNQTSMYLCASMTRQGGFTDTQYFGPGTRLTVL.

The CDR3 nucleotides are TGTGCCAGCAGCAGACAGGGGGGCATTGAAAAACTGTTTTTT. Protein: CASSRQGGIEKLFF. This rearrangement joins TRBV28 to TRBJ1-4; TRBD1 aligns across 9 bases. CDR3 size: 14 residues. Germline values: CDR1 MDHEN, CDR2 SYDVKM. The V segment lost 6 bases and the J segment 7 bases; nucleotides outside the gene matches: 6.

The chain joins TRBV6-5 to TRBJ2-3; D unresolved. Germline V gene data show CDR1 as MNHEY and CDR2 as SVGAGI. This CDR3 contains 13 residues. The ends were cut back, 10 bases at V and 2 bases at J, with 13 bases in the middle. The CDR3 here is CATWASATDTQYF. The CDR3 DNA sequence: TGTGCCACGTGGGCCTCCGCCACAGATACGCAGTATTTT.

CDR3 DNA sequence: TGTGCCAGCAGCTTATTACCCGATCACCAGTTCTACGAGCAGTACTTC. Residues: CASSLLPDHQFYEQYF. V usage is TRBV7-9 and J usage is TRBJ2-7; D is uncertain. The CDR3 is 16 residues long. V was cut by 2 bases and J by 3 bases, with 17 bases left in between. CDR1 and CDR2 (germline): SEHNR, FQNEAQ (reference sequence).

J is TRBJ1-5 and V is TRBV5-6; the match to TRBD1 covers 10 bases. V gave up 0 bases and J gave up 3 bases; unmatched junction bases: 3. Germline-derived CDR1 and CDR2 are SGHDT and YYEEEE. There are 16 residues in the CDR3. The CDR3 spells CASSLGGTGDNQPQHF. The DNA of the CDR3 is TGTGCCAGCAGCTTGGGAGGGACAGGGGACAATCAGCCCCAGCATTTT.

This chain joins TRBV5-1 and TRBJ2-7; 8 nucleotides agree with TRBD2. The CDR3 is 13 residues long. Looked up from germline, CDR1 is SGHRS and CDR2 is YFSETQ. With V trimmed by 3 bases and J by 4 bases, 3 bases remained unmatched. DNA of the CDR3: TGCGCCAGCAGCTCCAGCGGGAGTTACGAGCAGTACTTC. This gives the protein CASSSSGSYEQYF.

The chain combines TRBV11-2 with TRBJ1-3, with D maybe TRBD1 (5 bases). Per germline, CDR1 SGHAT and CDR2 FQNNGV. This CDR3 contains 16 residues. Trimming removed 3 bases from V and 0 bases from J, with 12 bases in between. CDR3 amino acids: CASSFGGAGSGNTIYF. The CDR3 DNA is TGTGCCAGCAGCTTTGGTGGGGCAGGCTCTGGAAACACCATATATTTT.

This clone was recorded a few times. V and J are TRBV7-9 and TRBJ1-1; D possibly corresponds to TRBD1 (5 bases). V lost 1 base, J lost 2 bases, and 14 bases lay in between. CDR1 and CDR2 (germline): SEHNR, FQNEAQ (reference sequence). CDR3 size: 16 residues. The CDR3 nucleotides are TGTGCCAGCAGCTTAGAGAGCAGGGCCATAAACACTGAAGCTTTCTTT. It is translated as CASSLESRAINTEAFF.

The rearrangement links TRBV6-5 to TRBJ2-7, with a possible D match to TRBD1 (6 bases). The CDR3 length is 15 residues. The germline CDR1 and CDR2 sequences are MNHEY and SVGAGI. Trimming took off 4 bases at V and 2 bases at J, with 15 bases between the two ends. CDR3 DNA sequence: TGTGCCAGCAGTTCCGTACAGGGTTTTCCCTACGAGCAGTACTTC. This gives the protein CASSSVQGFPYEQYF.

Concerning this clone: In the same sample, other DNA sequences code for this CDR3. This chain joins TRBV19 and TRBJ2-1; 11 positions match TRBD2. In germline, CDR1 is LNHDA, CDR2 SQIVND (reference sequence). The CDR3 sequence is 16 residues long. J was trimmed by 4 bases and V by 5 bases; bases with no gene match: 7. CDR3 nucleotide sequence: TGTGCCAGTAGTCTTCTAGCGGGAGGCCTTTACAATGAGCAGTTCTTC. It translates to CASSLLAGGLYNEQFF.

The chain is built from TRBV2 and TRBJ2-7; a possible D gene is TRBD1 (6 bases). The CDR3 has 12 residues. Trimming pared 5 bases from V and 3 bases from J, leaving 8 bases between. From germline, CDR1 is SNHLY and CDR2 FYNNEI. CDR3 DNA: TGTGCCAGCAGTTACAGGGTCTACGAGCAGTACTTC. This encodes CASSYRVYEQYF.

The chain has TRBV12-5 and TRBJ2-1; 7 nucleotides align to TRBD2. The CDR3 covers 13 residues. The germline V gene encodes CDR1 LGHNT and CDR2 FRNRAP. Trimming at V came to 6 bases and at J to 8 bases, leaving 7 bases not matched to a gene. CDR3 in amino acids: CASGQGGRYEQFF. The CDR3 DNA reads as TGTGCTAGTGGCCAGGGCGGGAGATATGAGCAGTTCTTC.

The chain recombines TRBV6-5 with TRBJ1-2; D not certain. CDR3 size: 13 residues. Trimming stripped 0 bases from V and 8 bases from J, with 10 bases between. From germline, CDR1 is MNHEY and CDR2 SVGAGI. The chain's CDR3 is CASSYSSGGGYTF. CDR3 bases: TGTGCCAGCAGTTACTCTAGTGGCGGCGGCTACACCTTC.

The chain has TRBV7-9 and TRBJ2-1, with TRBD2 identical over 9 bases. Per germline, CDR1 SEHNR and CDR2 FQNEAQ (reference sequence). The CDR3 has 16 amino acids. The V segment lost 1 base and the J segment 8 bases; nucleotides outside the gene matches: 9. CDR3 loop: CASSLVGGRAKYEQFF. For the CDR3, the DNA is TGTGCCAGCAGCTTAGTTGGCGGGAGGGCAAAGTATGAGCAGTTCTTC.

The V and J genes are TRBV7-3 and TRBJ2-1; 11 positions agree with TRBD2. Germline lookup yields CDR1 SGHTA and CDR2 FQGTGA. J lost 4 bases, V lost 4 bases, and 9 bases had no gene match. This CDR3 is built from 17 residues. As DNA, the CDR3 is TGTGCCAGCAGCTCACATAGCGGGAGGGCCGCGTACAATGAGCAGTTCTTC. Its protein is CASSSHSGRAAYNEQFF.

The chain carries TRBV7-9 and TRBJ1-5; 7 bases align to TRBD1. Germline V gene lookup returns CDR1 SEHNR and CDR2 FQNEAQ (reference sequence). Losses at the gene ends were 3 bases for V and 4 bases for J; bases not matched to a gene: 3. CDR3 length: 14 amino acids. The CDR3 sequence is CASSLPGGNQPQHF. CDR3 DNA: TGTGCCAGCAGCTTGCCAGGGGGAAATCAGCCCCAGCATTTT.